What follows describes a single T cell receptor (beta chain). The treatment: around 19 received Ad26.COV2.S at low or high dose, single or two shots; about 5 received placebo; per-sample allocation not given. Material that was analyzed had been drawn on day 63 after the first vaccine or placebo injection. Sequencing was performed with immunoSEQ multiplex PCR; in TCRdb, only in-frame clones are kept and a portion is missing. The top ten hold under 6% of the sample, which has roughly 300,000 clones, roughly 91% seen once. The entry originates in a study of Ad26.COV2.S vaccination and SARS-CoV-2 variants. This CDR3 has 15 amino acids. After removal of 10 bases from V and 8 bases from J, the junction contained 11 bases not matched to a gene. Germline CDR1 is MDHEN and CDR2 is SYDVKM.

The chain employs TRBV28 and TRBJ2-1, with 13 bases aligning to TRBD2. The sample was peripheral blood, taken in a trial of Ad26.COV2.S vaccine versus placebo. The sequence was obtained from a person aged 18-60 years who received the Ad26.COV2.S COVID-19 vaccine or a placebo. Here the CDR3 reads CATLTGTSGIDEQFF. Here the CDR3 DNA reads TGTGCCACCCTGACCGGGACTAGCGGGATCGATGAGCAGTTCTTC. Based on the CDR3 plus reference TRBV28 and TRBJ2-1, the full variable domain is DVKVTQSSRYLVKRTGEKVFLECVQDMDHENMFWYRQDPGLGLRLIYFSYDVKMKEKGDIPEGYSVSREKKERFSLILESASTNQTSMYLCATLTGTSGIDEQFFGPGTRLTVL.